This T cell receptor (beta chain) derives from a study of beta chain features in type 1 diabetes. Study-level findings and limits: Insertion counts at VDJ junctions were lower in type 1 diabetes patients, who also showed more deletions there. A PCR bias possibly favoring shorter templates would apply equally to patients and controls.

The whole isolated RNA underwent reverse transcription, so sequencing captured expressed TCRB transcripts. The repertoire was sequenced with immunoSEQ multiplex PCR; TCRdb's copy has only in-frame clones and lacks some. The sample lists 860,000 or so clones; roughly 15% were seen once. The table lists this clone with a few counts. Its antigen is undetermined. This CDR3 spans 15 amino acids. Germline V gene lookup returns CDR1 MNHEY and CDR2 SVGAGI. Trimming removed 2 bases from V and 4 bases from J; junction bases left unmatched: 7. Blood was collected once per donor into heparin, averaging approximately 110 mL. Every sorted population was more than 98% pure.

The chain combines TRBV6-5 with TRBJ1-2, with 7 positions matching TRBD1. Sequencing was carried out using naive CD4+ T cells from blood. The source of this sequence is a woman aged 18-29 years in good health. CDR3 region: CASSYGLGQLYGYTF. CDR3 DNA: TGTGCCAGCAGTTACGGGTTGGGACAGCTCTATGGCTACACCTTC.